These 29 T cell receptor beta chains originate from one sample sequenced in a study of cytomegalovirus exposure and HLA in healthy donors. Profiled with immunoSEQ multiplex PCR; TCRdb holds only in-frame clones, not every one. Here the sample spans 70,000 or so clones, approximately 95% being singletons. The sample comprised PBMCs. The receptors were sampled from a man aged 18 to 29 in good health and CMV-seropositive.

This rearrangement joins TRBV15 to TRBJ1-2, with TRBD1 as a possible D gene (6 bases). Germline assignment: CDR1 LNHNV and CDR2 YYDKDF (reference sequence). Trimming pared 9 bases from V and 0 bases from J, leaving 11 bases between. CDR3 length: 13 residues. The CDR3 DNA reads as TGTGCCACGAGGGGGAGAGCTAACTATGGCTACACCTTC. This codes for CATRGRANYGYTF.

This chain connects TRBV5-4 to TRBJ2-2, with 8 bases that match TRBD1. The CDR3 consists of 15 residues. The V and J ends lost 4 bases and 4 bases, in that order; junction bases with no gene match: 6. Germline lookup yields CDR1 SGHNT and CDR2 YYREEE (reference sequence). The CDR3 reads CASSPDRVTTGELFF. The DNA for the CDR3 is TGTGCCAGCAGCCCGGACAGGGTGACCACCGGGGAGCTGTTTTTT.

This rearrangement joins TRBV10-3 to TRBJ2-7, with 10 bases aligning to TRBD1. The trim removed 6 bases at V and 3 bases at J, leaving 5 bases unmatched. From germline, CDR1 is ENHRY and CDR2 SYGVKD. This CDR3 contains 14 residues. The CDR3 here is CAISSGTGVYEQYF. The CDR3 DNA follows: TGTGCCATCAGCTCCGGGACAGGGGTCTACGAGCAGTACTTC.

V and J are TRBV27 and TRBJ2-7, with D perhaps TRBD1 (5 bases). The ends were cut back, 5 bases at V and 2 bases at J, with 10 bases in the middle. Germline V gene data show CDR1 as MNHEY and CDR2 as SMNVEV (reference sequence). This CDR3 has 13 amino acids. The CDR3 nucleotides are TGTGCCAGCAGTGTAGGGGTCCCCTACGAGCAGTACTTC. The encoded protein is CASSVGVPYEQYF.

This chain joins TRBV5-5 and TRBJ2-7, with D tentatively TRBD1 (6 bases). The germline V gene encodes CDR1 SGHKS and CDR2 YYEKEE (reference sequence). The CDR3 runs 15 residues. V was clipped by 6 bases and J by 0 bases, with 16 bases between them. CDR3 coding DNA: TGTGCCAGCACCTCCCTGGGGACATCCTCCTACGAGCAGTACTTC. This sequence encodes CASTSLGTSSYEQYF.

In DNA, the CDR3 is TGTGCCAGCAGCCAAGCCCCTAGTCAGCCCCAGCATTTT. Protein sequence: CASSQAPSQPQHF. V and J are TRBV14 and TRBJ1-5, with D hard to call. This CDR3 is built from 13 residues. Germline lookup yields CDR1 SGHDN and CDR2 FVKESK. Deletions cut 1 base from V and 6 bases from J, with 7 bases between.

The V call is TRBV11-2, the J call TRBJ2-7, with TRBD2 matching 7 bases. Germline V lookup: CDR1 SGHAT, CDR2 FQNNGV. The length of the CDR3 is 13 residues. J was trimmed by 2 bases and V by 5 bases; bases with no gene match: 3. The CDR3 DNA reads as TGTGCCAGCAGCAGAGGACTAGCCTACGAGCAGTACTTC. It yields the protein CASSRGLAYEQYF.

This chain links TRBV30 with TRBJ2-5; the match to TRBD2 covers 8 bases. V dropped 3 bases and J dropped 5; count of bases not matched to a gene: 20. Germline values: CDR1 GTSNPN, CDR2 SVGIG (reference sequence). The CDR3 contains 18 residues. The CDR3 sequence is CAWSLYDEREKDLETQYF. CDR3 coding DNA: TGTGCCTGGAGCCTCTACGACGAGCGGGAGAAAGATCTGGAGACCCAGTACTTC.

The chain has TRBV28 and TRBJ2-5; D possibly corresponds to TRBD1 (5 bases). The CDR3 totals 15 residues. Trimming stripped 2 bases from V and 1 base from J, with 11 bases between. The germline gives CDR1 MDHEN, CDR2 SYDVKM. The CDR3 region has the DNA TGTGCCAGCAGTTTAAGGGGATCCGTCCAAGAGACCCAGTACTTC. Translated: CASSLRGSVQETQYF.

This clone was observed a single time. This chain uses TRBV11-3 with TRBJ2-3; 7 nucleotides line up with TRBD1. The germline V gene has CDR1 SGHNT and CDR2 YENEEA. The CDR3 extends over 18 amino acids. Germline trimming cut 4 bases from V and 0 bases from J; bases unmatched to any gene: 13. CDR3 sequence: CASSSPSTGPSSTDTQYF. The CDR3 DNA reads TGTGCCAGCAGCTCTCCCTCGACAGGGCCATCTAGCACAGATACGCAGTATTTT.

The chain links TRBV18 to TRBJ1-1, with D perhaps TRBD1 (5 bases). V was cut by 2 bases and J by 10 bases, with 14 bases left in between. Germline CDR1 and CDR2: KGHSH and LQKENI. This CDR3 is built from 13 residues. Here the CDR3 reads CASSPEDAGLAFF. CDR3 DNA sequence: TGTGCCAGCTCACCAGAAGACGCGGGGCTAGCTTTCTTT. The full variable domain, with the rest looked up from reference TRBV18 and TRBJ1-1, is NAGVMQNPRHLVRRRGQEARLRCSPMKGHSHVYWYRQLPEEGLKFMVYLQKENIIDESGMPKERFSAEFPKEGPSILRIQQVVRGDSAAYFCASSPEDAGLAFFGQGTRLTVV.

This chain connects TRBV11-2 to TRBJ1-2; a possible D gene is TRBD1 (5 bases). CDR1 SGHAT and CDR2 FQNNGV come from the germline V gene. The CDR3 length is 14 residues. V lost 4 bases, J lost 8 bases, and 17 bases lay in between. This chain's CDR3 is CASSSNAGKRGYTF. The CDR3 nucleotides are TGTGCCAGCAGCTCGAATGCAGGGAAAAGGGGCTACACCTTC.

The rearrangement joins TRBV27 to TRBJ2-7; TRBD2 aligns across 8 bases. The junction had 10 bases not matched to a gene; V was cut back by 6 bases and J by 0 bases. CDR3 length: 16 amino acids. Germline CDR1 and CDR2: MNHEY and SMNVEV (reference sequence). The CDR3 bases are TGTGCCAGCAGCCCCTGGACCGGGAGGGCCTCCTACGAGCAGTACTTC. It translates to CASSPWTGRASYEQYF.

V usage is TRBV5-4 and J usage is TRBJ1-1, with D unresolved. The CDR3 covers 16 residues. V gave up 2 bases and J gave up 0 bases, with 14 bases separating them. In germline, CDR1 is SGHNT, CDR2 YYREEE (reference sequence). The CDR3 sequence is CASSLVLGSMNTEAFF. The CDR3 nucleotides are TGTGCCAGCAGCTTAGTTTTGGGCAGCATGAACACTGAAGCTTTCTTT.

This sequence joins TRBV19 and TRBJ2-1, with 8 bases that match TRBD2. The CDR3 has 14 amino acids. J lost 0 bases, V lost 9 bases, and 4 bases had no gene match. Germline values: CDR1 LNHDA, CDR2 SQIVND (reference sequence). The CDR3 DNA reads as TGTGCCAGCCAGAGCGGGAGCTCCTACAATGAGCAGTTCTTC. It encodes CASQSGSSYNEQFF.

The CDR3 DNA is TGTGCCAGCAGTGAGACAGGCCACAATCAGCCCCAGCATTTT. As protein: CASSETGHNQPQHF. The chain recombines TRBV6-1 with TRBJ1-5, with a tentative D call TRBD1 (6 bases). The CDR3 consists of 14 residues. The V end lost 3 bases, the J end lost 3 bases, and 9 bases lay between the germline ends. Germline CDR1 and CDR2: MNHNS and SASEGT.

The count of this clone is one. CDR3 amino acids: CAIGPPSGSLWNEQFF. The CDR3 bases are TGTGCCATCGGACCTCCTAGCGGGAGTTTGTGGAATGAGCAGTTCTTC. The chain combines TRBV10-3 with TRBJ2-1, with 10 bases identical to TRBD2. This CDR3 has 16 amino acids. Germline CDR1 ENHRY, CDR2 SYGVKD. V trimming: 8 bases; J trimming: 7 bases; junction bases outside the gene matches: 14.

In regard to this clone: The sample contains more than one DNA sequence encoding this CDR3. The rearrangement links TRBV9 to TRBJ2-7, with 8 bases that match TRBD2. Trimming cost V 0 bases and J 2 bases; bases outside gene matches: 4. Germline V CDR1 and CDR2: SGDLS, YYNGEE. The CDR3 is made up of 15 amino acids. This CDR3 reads CASSVGLAGAYEQYF. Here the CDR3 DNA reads TGTGCCAGCAGCGTAGGTCTAGCGGGCGCCTACGAGCAGTACTTC. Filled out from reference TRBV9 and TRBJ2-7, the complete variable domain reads DSGVTQTPKHLITATGQRVTLRCSPRSGDLSVYWYQQSLDQGLQFLIQYYNGEERAKGNILERFSAQQFPDLHSELNLSSLELGDSALYFCASSVGLAGAYEQYFGPGTRLTVT.

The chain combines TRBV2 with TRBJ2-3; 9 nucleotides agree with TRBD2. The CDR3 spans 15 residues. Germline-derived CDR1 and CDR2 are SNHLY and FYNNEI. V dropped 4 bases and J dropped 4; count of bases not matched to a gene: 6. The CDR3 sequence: CASSASSGTADTQYF. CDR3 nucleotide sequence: TGTGCCAGCAGTGCGTCTAGCGGGACCGCAGATACGCAGTATTTT.

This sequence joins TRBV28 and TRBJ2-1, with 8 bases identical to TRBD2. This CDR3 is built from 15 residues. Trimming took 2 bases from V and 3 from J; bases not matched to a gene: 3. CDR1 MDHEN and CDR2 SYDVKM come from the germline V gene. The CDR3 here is CASSLVAGNYNEQFF. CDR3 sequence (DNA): TGTGCCAGCAGTTTAGTAGCGGGGAACTACAATGAGCAGTTCTTC. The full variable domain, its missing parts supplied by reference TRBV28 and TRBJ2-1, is DVKVTQSSRYLVKRTGEKVFLECVQDMDHENMFWYRQDPGLGLRLIYFSYDVKMKEKGDIPEGYSVSREKKERFSLILESASTNQTSMYLCASSLVAGNYNEQFFGPGTRLTVL.

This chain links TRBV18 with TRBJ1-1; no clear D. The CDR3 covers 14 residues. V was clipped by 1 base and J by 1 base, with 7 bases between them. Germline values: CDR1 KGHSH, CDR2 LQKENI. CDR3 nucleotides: TGTGCCAGCTCACCACGTCGGGGGAACACTGAAGCTTTCTTT. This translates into CASSPRRGNTEAFF.

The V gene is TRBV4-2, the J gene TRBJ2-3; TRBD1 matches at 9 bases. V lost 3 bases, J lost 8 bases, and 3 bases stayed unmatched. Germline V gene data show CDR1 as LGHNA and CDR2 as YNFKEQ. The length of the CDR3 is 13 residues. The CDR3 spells CASSQGQGSTQYF. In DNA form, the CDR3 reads TGTGCCAGCAGCCAGGGACAGGGCAGTACGCAGTATTTT.

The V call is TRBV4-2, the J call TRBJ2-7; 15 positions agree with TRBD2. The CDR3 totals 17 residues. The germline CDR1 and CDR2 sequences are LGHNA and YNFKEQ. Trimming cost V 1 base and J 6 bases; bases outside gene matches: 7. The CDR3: CASSQARGLAGGGEQYF. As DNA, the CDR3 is TGTGCCAGCAGCCAAGCCCGGGGACTAGCGGGAGGTGGCGAGCAGTACTTC.

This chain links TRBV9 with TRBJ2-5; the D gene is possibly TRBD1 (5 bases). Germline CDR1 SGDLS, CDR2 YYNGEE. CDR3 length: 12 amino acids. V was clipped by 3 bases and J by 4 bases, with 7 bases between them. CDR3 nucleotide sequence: TGTGCCAGCAGCGACACAGGAGAGACCCAGTACTTC. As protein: CASSDTGETQYF.

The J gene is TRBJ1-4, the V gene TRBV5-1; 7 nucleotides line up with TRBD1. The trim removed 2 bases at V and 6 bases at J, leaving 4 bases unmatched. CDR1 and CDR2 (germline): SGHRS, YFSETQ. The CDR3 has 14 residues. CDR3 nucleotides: TGCGCCAGCAGCTTAGAGCAGGGGGATGAAAAACTGTTTTTT. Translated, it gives CASSLEQGDEKLFF.

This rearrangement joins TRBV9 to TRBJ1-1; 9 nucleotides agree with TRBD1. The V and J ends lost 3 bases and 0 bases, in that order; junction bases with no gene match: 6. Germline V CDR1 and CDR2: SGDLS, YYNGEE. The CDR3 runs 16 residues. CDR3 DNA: TGTGCCAGCAGCGGACGGACAGGGGTTCTGAACACTGAAGCTTTCTTT. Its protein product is CASSGRTGVLNTEAFF.

The CDR3 sequence: CASSHGQGAKNIQYF. The CDR3 DNA is TGCGCCAGCAGCCACGGACAGGGGGCCAAAAACATTCAGTACTTC. The V gene is TRBV4-1, the J gene TRBJ2-4; 9 bases match TRBD1. This CDR3 is 15 amino acids long. Germline-derived CDR1 and CDR2 are MGHRA and YSYEKL. The ends lost 3 bases at V and 1 base at J; junction bases unmatched: 1.

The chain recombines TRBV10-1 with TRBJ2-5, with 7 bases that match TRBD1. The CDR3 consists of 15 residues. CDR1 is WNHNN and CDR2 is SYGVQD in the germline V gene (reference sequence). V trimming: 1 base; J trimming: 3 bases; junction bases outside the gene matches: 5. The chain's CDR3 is CASSEYGDSKETQYF. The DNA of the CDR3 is TGCGCCAGCAGTGAGTACGGGGACAGCAAAGAGACCCAGTACTTC.

CDR3 residues: CASTPSASGNSEQFF. The CDR3 DNA reads as TGCGCCAGCACACCGTCGGCTAGCGGTAACAGTGAGCAGTTCTTC. This chain links TRBV10-1 with TRBJ2-1, with 7 bases identical to TRBD2. This CDR3 has 15 amino acids. The germline CDR1 and CDR2 sequences are WNHNN and SYGVQD (reference sequence). The junction had 15 bases not matched to a gene; V was cut back by 7 bases and J by 9 bases.